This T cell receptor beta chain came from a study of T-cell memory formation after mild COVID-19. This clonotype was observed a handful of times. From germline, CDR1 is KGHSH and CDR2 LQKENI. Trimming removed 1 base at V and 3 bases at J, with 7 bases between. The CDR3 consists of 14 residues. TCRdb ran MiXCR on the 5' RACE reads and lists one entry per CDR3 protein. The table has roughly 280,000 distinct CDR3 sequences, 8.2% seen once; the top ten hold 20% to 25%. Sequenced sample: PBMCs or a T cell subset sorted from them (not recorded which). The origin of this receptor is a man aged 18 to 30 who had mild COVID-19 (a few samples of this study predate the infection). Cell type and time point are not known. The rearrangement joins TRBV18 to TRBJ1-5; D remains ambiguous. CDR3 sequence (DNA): TGTGCCAGCTCACCACAGGGTTACAATCAGCCCCAGCATTTT. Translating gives CASSPQGYNQPQHF.